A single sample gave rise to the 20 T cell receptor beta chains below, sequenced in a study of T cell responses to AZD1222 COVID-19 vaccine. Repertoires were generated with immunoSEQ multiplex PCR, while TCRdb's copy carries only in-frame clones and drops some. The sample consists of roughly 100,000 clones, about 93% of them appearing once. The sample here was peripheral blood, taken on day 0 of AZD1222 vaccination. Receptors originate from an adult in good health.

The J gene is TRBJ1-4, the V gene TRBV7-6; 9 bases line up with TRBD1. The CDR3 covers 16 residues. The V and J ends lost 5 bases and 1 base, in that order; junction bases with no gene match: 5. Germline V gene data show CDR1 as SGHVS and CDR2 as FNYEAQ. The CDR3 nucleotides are TGTGCCAGCAGCCCGTCGGGACAGGGAACTAATGAAAAACTGTTTTTT. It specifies CASSPSGQGTNEKLFF.

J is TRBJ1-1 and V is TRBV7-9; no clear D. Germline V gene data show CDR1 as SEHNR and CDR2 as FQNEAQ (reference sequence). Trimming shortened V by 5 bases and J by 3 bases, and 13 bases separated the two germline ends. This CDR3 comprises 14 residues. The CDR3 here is CASSPQQSYTEAFF. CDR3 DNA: TGTGCCAGCAGCCCGCAACAGAGCTACACTGAAGCTTTCTTT.

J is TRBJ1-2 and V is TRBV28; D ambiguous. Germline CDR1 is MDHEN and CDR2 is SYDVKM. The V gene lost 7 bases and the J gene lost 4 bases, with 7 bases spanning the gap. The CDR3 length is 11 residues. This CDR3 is CASMEGYGYTF. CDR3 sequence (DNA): TGTGCCAGCATGGAGGGCTATGGCTACACCTTC.

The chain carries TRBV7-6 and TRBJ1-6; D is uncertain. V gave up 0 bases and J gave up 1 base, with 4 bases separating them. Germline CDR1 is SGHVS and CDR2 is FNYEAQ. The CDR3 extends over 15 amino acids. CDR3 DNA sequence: TGTGCCAGCAGCTTAGCGGAGTCCTATAATTCACCCCTCCACTTT. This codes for CASSLAESYNSPLHF.

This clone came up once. The CDR3 sequence is CASSSRGGGMNEQFF. Written as DNA, the CDR3 is TGTGCCAGTAGTAGCCGAGGGGGGGGAATGAATGAGCAGTTCTTC. This chain connects TRBV19 to TRBJ2-1; a weak D match, TRBD2 (7 bases). V shed 4 bases and J shed 7 bases, with 17 bases lying between them. CDR3 size: 15 residues. Germline V gene sequence: CDR1 LNHDA, CDR2 SQIVND (reference sequence). Supplemented by reference TRBV19 and TRBJ2-1, the full variable domain reads DGGITQSPKYLFRKEGQNVTLSCEQNLNHDAMYWYRQDPGQGLRLIYYSQIVNDFQKGDIAEGYSVSREKKESFPLTVTSAQKNPTAFYLCASSSRGGGMNEQFFGPGTRLTVL.

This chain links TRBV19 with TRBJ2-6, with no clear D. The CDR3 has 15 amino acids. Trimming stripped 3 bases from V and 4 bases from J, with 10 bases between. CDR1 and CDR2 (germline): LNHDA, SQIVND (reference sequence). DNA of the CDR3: TGTGCCAGTAGTATCTCCGAGGACGGGGCCAACGTCCTGACTTTC. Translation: CASSISEDGANVLTF.

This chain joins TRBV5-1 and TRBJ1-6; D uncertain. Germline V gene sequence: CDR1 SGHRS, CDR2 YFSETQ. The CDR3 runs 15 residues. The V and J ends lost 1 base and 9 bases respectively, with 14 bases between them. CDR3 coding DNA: TGCGCCAGCAGCTTGACTAGGGCAGTGGGTTCACCCCTCCACTTT. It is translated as CASSLTRAVGSPLHF.

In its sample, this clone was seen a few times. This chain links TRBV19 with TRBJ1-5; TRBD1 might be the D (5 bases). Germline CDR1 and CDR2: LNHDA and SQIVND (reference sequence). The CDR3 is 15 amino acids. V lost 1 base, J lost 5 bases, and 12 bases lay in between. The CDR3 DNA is TGTGCCAGTAGTATAGTGCAGGGCCGTTATCAGCCCCAGCATTTT. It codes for CASSIVQGRYQPQHF.

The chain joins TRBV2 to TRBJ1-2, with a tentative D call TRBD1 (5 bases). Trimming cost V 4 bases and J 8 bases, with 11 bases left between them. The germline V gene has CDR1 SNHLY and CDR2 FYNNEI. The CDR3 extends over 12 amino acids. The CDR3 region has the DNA TGTGCCAGCAGTGTTGGGGGGTACGGCTACACCTTC. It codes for CASSVGGYGYTF.

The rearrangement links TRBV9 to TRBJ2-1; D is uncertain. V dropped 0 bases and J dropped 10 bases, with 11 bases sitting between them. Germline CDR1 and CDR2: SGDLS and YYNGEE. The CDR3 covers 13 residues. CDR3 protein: CASSVDSPREQFF. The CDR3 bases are TGTGCCAGCAGCGTAGACTCCCCGAGGGAGCAGTTCTTC.

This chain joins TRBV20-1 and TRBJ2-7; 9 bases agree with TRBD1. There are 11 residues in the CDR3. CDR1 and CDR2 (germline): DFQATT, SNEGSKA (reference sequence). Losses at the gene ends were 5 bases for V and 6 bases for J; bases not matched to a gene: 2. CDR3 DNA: TGCAGTGCTGAGGACAGGGGCGAGCAGTACTTC. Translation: CSAEDRGEQYF.

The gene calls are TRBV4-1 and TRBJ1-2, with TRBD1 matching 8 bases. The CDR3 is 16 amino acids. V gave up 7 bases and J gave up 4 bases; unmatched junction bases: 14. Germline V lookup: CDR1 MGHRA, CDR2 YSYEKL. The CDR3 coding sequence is TGCGCCAGCACCCTCATGCCAGGGGGCGCTGGCTATGGCTACACCTTC. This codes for CASTLMPGGAGYGYTF.

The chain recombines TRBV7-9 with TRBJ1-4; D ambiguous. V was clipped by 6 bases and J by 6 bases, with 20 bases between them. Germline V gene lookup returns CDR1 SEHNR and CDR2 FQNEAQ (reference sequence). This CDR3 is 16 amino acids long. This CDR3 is CASRGSNNWEDEKLFF. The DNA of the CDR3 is TGTGCCAGCAGGGGTTCAAACAACTGGGAGGATGAAAAACTGTTTTTT.

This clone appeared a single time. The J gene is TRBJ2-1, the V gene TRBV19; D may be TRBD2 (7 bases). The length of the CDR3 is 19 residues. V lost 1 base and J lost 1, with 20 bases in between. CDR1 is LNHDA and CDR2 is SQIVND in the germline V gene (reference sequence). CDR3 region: CASSIGKGVFGRSYNEQFF. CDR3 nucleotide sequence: TGTGCCAGTAGTATAGGAAAGGGGGTCTTCGGGAGGTCCTACAATGAGCAGTTCTTC.

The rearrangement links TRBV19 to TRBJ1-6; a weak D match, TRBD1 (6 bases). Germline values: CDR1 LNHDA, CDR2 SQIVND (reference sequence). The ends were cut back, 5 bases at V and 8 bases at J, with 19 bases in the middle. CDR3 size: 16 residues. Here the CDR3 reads CASSSYLGAGDSPLHF. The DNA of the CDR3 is TGTGCCAGTAGTTCGTACCTGGGGGCTGGCGATTCACCCCTCCACTTT.

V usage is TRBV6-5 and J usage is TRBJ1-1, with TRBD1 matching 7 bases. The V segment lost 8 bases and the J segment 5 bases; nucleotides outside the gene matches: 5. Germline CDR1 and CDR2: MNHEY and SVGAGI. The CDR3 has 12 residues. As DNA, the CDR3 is TGTGCCAGCGGAGACAGGGTAACTGAAGCTTTCTTT. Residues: CASGDRVTEAFF.

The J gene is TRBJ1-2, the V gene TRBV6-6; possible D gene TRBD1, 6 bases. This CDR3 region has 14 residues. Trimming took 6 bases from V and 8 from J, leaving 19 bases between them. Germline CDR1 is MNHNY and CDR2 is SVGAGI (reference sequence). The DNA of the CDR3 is TGTGCCAGCAGCCCCAGTGGGGGGCTTCAGGGCTACACCTTC. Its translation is CASSPSGGLQGYTF.

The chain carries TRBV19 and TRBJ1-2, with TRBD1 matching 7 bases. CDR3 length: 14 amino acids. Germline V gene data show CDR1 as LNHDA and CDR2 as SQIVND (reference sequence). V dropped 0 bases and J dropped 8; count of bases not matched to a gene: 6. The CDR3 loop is CASSIEHRGGGYTF. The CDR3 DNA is TGTGCCAGTAGTATAGAACACAGGGGAGGAGGCTACACCTTC.

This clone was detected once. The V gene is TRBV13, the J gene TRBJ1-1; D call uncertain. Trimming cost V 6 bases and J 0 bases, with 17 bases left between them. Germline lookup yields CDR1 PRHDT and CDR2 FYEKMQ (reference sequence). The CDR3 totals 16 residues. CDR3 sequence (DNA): TGTGCCAGCAGACCGATAGGGTCGGCCATGAACACTGAAGCTTTCTTT. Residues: CASRPIGSAMNTEAFF.

In DNA, the CDR3 is TGTGCCAGCAGCCAGAGAGGGGCTGGGGCCAACGTCCTGACTTTC. This translates into CASSQRGAGANVLTF. This chain connects TRBV14 to TRBJ2-6, with D perhaps assigned TRBD1 or TRBD2 (5 bases each). V was shortened by 3 bases and J by 2 bases, with 8 bases between the two germline ends. Germline assignment: CDR1 SGHDN and CDR2 FVKESK. The CDR3 consists of 15 residues. The whole variable domain, filled in from reference TRBV14 and TRBJ2-6, reads EAGVTQFPSHSVIEKGQTVTLRCDPISGHDNLYWYRRVMGKEIKFLLHFVKESKQDESGMPNNRFLAERTGGTYSTLKVQPAELEDSGVYFCASSQRGAGANVLTFGAGSRLTVL.